This T cell receptor beta chain stems from a study of T cell therapy after organ transplantation. Germline loops: CDR1 KGHSH, CDR2 LQKENI. Trimming took 2 bases from V and 3 from J, leaving 13 bases between them. The CDR3 length is 15 residues. Repertoires were generated with immunoSEQ multiplex PCR, while TCRdb's copy carries only in-frame clones and drops some. The sample lists some 48,000 clones; approximately 94% were seen once. As to this clone: Its antigen remains unidentified.

These patients had received solid-organ transplants and had drug-resistant or recurrent cytomegalovirus. The specimen was CD8+ T cells from blood, collected before autologous CMV-specific T cell therapy. This rearrangement joins TRBV18 to TRBJ2-5; D is unresolved. The TCR comes from a human patient who had received a solid organ transplant and had CMV disease. The CDR3 sequence: CASSPVRLLEETQYF. The CDR3 DNA reads TGTGCCAGCTCACCAGTTCGCCTTTTGGAAGAGACCCAGTACTTC.